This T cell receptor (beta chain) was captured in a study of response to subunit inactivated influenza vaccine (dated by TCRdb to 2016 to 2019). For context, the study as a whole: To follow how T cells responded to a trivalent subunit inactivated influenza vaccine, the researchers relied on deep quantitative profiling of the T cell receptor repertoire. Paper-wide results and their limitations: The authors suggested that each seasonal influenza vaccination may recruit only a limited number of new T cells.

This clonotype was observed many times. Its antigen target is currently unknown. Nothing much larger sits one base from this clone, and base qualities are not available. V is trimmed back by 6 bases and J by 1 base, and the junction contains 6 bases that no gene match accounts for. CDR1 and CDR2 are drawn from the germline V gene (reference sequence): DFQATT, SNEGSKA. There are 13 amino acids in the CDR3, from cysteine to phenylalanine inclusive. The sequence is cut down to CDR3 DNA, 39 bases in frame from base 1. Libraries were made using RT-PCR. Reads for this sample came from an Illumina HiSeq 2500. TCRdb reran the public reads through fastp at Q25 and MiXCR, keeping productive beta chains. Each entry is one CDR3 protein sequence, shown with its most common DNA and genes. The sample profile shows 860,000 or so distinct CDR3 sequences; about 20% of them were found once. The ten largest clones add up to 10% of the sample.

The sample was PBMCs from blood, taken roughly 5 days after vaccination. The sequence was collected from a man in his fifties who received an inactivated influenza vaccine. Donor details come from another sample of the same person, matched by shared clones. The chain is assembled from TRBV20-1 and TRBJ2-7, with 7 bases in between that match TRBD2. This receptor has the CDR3 CSAQGLSSYEQYF. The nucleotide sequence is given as TGCAGTGCCCAGGGACTAAGTTCCTACGAGCAGTACTTC.